Reported below is one T cell receptor (beta chain). Using immunoSEQ multiplex PCR, the repertoire was profiled, and TCRdb retains in-frame clones only, with some absent. The table lists approximately 84,000 clones, roughly 77% of them singletons. This sample stems from a study of cytotoxic CD8 clonotypes in ibrutinib-treated CLL. Study as a whole: Samples yielded averages of hundreds of thousands of productive templates and 75,000 to 95,000 productive rearrangements.

The length of the CDR3 is 15 residues. Germline loops: CDR1 SGHVS, CDR2 FNYEAQ. Unmatched junction bases numbered 3, after V lost 1 base and J lost 4 bases. The receptor comes from a human donor with chronic lymphocytic leukemia. The sample was PBMCs, taken after 12 months of ibrutinib treatment. The chain employs TRBV7-6 and TRBJ2-2, with 7 bases matching TRBD2. CDR3 nucleotides: TGTGCCAGCAGCTTAGTGGCGGGGGTCACCGGGGAGCTGTTTTTT. This sequence encodes CASSLVAGVTGELFF.